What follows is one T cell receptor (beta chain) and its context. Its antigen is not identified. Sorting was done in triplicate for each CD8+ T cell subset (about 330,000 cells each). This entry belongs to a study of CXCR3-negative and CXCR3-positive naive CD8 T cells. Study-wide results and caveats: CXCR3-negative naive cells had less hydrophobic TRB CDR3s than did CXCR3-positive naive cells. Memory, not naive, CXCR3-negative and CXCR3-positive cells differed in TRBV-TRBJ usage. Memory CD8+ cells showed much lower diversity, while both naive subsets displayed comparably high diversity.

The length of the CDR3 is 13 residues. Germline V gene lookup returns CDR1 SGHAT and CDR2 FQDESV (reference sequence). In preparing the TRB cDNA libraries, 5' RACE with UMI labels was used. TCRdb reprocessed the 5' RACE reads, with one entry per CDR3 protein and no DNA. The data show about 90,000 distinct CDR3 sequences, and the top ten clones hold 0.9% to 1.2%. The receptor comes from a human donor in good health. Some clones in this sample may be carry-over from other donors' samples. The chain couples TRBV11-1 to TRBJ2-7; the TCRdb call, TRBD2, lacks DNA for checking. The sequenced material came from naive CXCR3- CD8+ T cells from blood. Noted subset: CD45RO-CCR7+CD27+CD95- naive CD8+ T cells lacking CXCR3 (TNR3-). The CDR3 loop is CASSLGRALEQYF.